This TCR beta chain was observed in a study of tumor-infiltrating lymphocytes in primary liver carcinoma (dated by TCRdb to about 2017). A note on the overall study: Of the five patients, three men and two women aged 30 to 69 years, four had hepatocellular carcinoma and one had combined HCC and intrahepatic cholangiocarcinoma. The five patients had tumors of stage T1-T3 N0M0, with maximum diameters ranging from 4.2 to 10 cm. Each sample produced about 3.5 to 7.13 million productive TCRbeta reads, and read depth showed no significant difference between tissue types. For each liver tumor, the study sampled five regions along with adjacent normal tissue and blood, and applied TCRbeta repertoire sequencing, expression microarrays and whole-exome sequencing. A total of 35 or so specimens from 5 patients went through TCRbeta repertoire sequencing, namely 25 tumor regions, 5 adjacent noncancerous liver tissues and 5 peripheral blood samples. Agilent mRNA microarray profiling was performed on the roughly 25 tumor region samples to relate TCRbeta repertoire diversity to the local molecular phenotype. Repertoires from technical replicates were highly reproducible, with mean shared-clone rates about 0.91 and correlation coefficients above 0.98. What the study reported, not specific to this receptor: Only the TCR beta chain was sequenced, so true repertoire diversity is likely underestimated because unpaired alpha chains were not captured. Consistent with antigen-driven expansion, pairs of tumor regions showed higher repertoire overlap (mean around 36%) than either tumor-adjacent pairs (around 17%) or tumor-blood pairs (around 14%). Only roughly 7-24% of top clones appeared in all five regions of a tumor, which suggests that tumor-infiltrating T cells are spatially heterogeneous. The top 250 clones made up a significantly larger repertoire fraction in tumors than in blood (p = 0.039). Comparison of CD4+ and CD8+ T cell repertoires was precluded by the use of bulk unsorted samples. Only a few patients were included in the study, and the authors note that the findings should be validated in a larger study.

Total RNA and DNA were co-extracted without cell sorting from approximately 20-30 mg of bulk tissue using the AllPrep DNA/RNA mini kit. Between November 2015 and early 2016, roughly five patients in China with histopathologically diagnosed primary liver carcinoma had their tumors surgically resected. At the time of sampling, the patients had chronic HBV infection and had not received any treatment. Each tumor was sampled at five spatially separated regions: the tumor centre plus the superior, inferior, left-lateral and right-lateral poles. More than 85% viable tumor cells were found by histology in every tumor sample. Each fresh piece of tumor and adjacent tissue was cut in two, with one half stored in RNAlater at -80 degrees C and the other half sent for histology. At the junction V is shortened by 2 bases and J by 6 bases; bases outside the gene matches: 5. The CDR3 contains 15 residues, cysteine and phenylalanine counted. Only CDR3 DNA remains: 45 bases, in frame from the first base. CDR1 and CDR2 are drawn from the germline V gene: SNHLY, FYNNEI.

Using a constant-region primer and ProtoScript II reverse transcriptase, TCRbeta-specific cDNA was reverse-transcribed from around 500 ng total RNA. TCRbeta libraries were built with three nested multiplex PCR rounds, a slightly modified ARM-PCR procedure. Each of the first two PCR rounds ran for around 10 cycles using multiplex TRBV1-TRBV30 forward primers together with a Cbeta reverse primer. Sample barcodes and Illumina adapters were added in a final 25-cycle PCR using Deep VentR polymerase. Amplicons of 200-500 bp were gel-purified with a QIAquick gel extraction kit before sequencing. An Illumina HiSeq 2500 was used to sequence the TCRbeta amplicons with 250-bp paired-end reads. Under the source paper's analysis protocol: Quality trimming of reads was performed with Trimmomatic v0.33, and paired reads were merged with FLASH v1.2.11 so that full CDR3 sequences could be recovered. MiGEC v1.2.1b assigned V, D and J germline segments to the rearranged TCRbeta sequences. VDJtools v1.0.0 computed clonotype statistics and Shannon-Wiener diversity indices. Except for diversity analysis, only each sample's 250 most abundant clonotypes were used in subsequent analyses to reduce sampling bias. TCRdb ran its own pipeline on the public reads, namely fastp trimming at Q25 and MiXCR clone calling, and kept in-frame beta chains. A single entry per CDR3 protein holds the most common genes and DNA from its merged rows. The V and J calls were not made by the authors but by TCRdb's processing. Within this sample are tens of thousands of distinct CDR3 sequences, with over 70% of them counted one time only. About 25% of the sample is taken by the ten largest.

Points on this clonotype: The specificity of this receptor is unknown. The input lacks base qualities; no much larger clone sits a single base away.

The sample taken for sequencing was liver tumor tissue from sampling region 2. The meaning of the sample's cell subset or site label: tumor region T2, inferior pole. The clonotype comes from a middle-aged man with primary liver carcinoma and hepatitis B virus infection. Recombination connected TRBV2 to TRBJ2-3; 10 bases in the middle match TRBD2. The nucleotide sequence is TGTGCCAGCAGTGAAACTAGCGGGACCCGCGATACGCAGTATTTT. Translated, it gives CASSETSGTRDTQYF.